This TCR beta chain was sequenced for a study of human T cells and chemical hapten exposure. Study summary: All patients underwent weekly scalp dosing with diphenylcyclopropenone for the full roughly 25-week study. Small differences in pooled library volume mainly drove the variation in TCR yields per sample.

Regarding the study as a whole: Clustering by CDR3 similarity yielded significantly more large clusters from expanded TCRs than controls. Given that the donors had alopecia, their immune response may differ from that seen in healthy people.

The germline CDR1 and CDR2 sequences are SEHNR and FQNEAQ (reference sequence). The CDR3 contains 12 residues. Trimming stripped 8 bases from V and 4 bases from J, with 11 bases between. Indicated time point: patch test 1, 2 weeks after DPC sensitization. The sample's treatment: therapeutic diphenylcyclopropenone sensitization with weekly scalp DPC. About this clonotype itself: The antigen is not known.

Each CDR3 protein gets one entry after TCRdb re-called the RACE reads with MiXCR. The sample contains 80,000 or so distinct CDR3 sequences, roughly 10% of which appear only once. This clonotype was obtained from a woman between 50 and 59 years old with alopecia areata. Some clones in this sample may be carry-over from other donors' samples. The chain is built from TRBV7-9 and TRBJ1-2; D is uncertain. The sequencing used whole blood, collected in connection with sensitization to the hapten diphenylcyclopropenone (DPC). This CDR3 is CASGGLSYGYTF. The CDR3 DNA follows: TGTGCCAGCGGAGGACTGAGCTATGGCTACACCTTC.